The 13 T cell receptor beta chains in this list originate from one sample, sequenced in a study of T cell clonality in common variable immunodeficiency. Clones were read by immunoSEQ multiplex PCR, and TCRdb kept only the in-frame ones, dropping some. The table lists 30,000 to 40,000 clones, no singletons, with around a tenth in the top ten. Specimen: peripheral blood mononuclear cells. Receptors originate from a person between 18 and 75 years old in good health.

This clone was observed at least ten times. The read falls 3 residues short of the CDR3 end, and the missing part is taken from the germline J gene. The rearrangement uses TRBV20-1 and TRBJ2-3, with 9 bases matching TRBD1. The CDR3 runs to 14 residues. CDR1 and CDR2 from the germline V gene are DFQATT and SNEGSKA (reference sequence). J gave up 5 bases and V 8 bases, and 11 bases lay outside the gene matches. CDR3 loop: CSSPTGGGEDTQYF. The sequenced CDR3 bases are TGCAGTAGCCCGACAGGGGGTGGAGAAGATACG.

This clone was detected ten times or more. The read terminates 3 residues before the CDR3 end, so the remaining end is supplied by the germline J gene. The chain carries TRBV29-1 and TRBJ2-5, with 13 bases identical to TRBD2. J gave up 3 bases and V 5 bases, and 12 bases lay outside the gene matches. The CDR3 has 17 residues. Germline lookup yields CDR1 SQVTM and CDR2 ANQGSEA. Here the CDR3 reads CSVQLAGGVWGEETQYF. The part of the CDR3 DNA that was read is TGCAGCGTTCAACTAGCGGGAGGGGTCTGGGGAGAAGAGACC.

This clone was observed a few times. The read halts 3 residues ahead of the CDR3 end, with the missing end drawn from the germline J gene. This chain connects TRBV2 to TRBJ1-2; D unclear. CDR1 is SNHLY, CDR2 FYNNEI, per germline. The CDR3 spans 11 residues. CDR3 in amino acids: CASSYTNDYTF. CDR3 bases read: TGTGCCAGCAGCTATACCAATGAC.

Ten or more counts support this clone. From the germline J gene comes the end of the CDR3, since the read stops 3 residues before it. This chain links TRBV2 with TRBJ2-1; D gene ambiguous. Germline V gene lookup returns CDR1 SNHLY and CDR2 FYNNEI. The CDR3 has 11 amino acids. V was shortened by 5 bases and J by 8 bases, with 7 bases between the two germline ends. The DNA read from the CDR3 is TGTGCCAGCAGTCTCTCCGATGAG. It is translated as CASSLSDE. The full CDR3 reads CASSLSDEQFF. The variable domain in full, with the rest retrieved from reference TRBV2 and TRBJ2-1, is EPEVTQTPSHQVTQMGQEVILRCVPISNHLYFYWYRQILGQKVEFLVSFYNNEISEKSEIFDDQFSVERPDGSNFTLKIRSTKLEDSAMYFCASSLSDEQFFGPGTRLTVL.

This clone was counted a few times. The covered CDR3 bases are TGTGCCAGCAGTGTTGAAGGTTGGTCTGAG. It is translated as CASSVEGWSE. The CDR3 in full is CASSVEGWSEQFF. V gene TRBV6-4 combines with J gene TRBJ2-1; no definite D call. The missing CDR3 end, 3 residues past where the read stops, is filled in from the germline J gene. Germline CDR1 is MRHNA and CDR2 is SNTAGT. Deletions cut 4 bases from V and 9 bases from J, with 13 bases between. The CDR3 has 13 amino acids.

This clone has more than one count but fewer than ten. CDR3 region: CASTVQGTNSPLFF. The CDR3 bases that were read are TGTGCCAGCACCGTACAGGGGACGAATTCACCA. The chain carries TRBV11-3 and TRBJ1-4; 7 bases map to TRBD1. The observed sequence ends 3 residues before the CDR3 terminus, with the missing tail filled in from the germline J gene. CDR3 length: 14 amino acids. Germline assignment: CDR1 SGHNT and CDR2 YENEEA.

This clone was observed at least ten times. The read falls 3 residues short of the CDR3 end, and the missing part is taken from the germline J gene. The chain couples TRBV7-8 to TRBJ1-5, with 9 bases fitting TRBD1. Germline V gene data show CDR1 as SGHVS and CDR2 as FQNEAQ. Trimming removed 0 bases from V and 5 bases from J; junction bases left unmatched: 8. The CDR3 sequence is 17 residues long. Partial CDR3 DNA: TGTGCCAGCAGCTTAGCCGGGACAGGGAATTACTATCAGCCC. It encodes CASSLAGTGNYYQP. The full CDR3 sequence reads CASSLAGTGNYYQPQHF.

This clone was detected many times. The read gets to within 3 residues of the CDR3 end, and the germline J gene fills in the rest. The J gene is TRBJ2-7, the V gene TRBV10-3; no clear D gene. The CDR3 spans 13 residues. V was pared by 3 bases and J by 5 bases, with 11 bases between. Germline V lookup: CDR1 ENHRY, CDR2 SYGVKD. CDR3 amino acids: CAISDQNSNEQYF. CDR3 DNA (partial): TGTGCCATCAGTGACCAGAATTCCAACGAG.

There are many counts of this clone. The read comes to an end 3 residues before the CDR3 does, leaving the germline J gene to fill in the end. The V call is TRBV4-1, the J call TRBJ1-5; a possible D gene is TRBD1 (5 bases). This CDR3 spans 14 amino acids. Germline-derived CDR1 and CDR2 are MGHRA and YSYEKL. Trimming stripped 4 bases from V and 2 bases from J, with 9 bases between. Incomplete CDR3 DNA: TGCGCCAGCAGCCGCGGGGGAGGCAATCAGCCC. Protein: CASSRGGGNQP. The entire CDR3 protein is CASSRGGGNQPQHF.

This clone was counted at least ten times. The DNA read from the CDR3 is TGTGCCAGCAGCTTAACGGGGGGATTCAATCAGCCC. Protein product: CASSLTGGFNQP. The CDR3 in full is CASSLTGGFNQPQHF. This sequence joins TRBV7-3 and TRBJ1-5, with a possible D match to TRBD1 (5 bases). The CDR3 extends 3 residues past the end of the read, so its final part is completed from the germline J gene. This CDR3 spans 15 amino acids. The germline CDR1 and CDR2 sequences are SGHTA and FQGTGA. Trimming pared 0 bases from V and 3 bases from J, leaving 9 bases between.

The sample holds many counts of this clone. The sequence runs out 3 residues before the end of the CDR3; the remainder is reconstructed from the germline J gene. The genes are TRBV9 and TRBJ2-1; TRBD1 agrees at 10 bases. Germline lookup yields CDR1 SGDLS and CDR2 YYNGEE. The CDR3 loop spans 15 amino acids. V dropped 4 bases and J dropped 3; count of bases not matched to a gene: 4. The CDR3 bases that were read are TGTGCCAGCAGCTCCGGACAGGGGGGCTACAATGAG. It specifies CASSSGQGGYNE. The entire CDR3 sequence reads CASSSGQGGYNEQFF.

This clone was picked up a small number of times. With the read ending 3 residues before the CDR3 end, the germline J gene is used to fill in that end. This rearrangement joins TRBV7-9 to TRBJ2-4, with 7 bases matching TRBD1. The CDR3 runs to 14 residues. Looked up from germline, CDR1 is SEHNR and CDR2 is FQNEAQ (reference sequence). The DNA read from the CDR3 is TGTGCCAGCAGCCCTCGGGCGCAGGGGGTTGGT. As protein: CASSPRAQGVG. In full, the CDR3 is CASSPRAQGVGQYF.

This clone was seen many times. Read coverage stops 3 residues before the CDR3 terminus; the germline J gene supplies the remainder. The rearrangement joins TRBV7-2 to TRBJ2-7; 8 bases agree with TRBD2. The CDR3 is 15 amino acids. Germline CDR1 reads SGHTA; CDR2 reads FQGNSA. After removal of 2 bases from V and 4 bases from J, the junction contained 7 bases not matched to a gene. This chain's CDR3 is CASSLMSGREYEQYF. The CDR3 bases that were read are TGTGCCAGCAGCTTAATGAGCGGGAGAGAATACGAG.